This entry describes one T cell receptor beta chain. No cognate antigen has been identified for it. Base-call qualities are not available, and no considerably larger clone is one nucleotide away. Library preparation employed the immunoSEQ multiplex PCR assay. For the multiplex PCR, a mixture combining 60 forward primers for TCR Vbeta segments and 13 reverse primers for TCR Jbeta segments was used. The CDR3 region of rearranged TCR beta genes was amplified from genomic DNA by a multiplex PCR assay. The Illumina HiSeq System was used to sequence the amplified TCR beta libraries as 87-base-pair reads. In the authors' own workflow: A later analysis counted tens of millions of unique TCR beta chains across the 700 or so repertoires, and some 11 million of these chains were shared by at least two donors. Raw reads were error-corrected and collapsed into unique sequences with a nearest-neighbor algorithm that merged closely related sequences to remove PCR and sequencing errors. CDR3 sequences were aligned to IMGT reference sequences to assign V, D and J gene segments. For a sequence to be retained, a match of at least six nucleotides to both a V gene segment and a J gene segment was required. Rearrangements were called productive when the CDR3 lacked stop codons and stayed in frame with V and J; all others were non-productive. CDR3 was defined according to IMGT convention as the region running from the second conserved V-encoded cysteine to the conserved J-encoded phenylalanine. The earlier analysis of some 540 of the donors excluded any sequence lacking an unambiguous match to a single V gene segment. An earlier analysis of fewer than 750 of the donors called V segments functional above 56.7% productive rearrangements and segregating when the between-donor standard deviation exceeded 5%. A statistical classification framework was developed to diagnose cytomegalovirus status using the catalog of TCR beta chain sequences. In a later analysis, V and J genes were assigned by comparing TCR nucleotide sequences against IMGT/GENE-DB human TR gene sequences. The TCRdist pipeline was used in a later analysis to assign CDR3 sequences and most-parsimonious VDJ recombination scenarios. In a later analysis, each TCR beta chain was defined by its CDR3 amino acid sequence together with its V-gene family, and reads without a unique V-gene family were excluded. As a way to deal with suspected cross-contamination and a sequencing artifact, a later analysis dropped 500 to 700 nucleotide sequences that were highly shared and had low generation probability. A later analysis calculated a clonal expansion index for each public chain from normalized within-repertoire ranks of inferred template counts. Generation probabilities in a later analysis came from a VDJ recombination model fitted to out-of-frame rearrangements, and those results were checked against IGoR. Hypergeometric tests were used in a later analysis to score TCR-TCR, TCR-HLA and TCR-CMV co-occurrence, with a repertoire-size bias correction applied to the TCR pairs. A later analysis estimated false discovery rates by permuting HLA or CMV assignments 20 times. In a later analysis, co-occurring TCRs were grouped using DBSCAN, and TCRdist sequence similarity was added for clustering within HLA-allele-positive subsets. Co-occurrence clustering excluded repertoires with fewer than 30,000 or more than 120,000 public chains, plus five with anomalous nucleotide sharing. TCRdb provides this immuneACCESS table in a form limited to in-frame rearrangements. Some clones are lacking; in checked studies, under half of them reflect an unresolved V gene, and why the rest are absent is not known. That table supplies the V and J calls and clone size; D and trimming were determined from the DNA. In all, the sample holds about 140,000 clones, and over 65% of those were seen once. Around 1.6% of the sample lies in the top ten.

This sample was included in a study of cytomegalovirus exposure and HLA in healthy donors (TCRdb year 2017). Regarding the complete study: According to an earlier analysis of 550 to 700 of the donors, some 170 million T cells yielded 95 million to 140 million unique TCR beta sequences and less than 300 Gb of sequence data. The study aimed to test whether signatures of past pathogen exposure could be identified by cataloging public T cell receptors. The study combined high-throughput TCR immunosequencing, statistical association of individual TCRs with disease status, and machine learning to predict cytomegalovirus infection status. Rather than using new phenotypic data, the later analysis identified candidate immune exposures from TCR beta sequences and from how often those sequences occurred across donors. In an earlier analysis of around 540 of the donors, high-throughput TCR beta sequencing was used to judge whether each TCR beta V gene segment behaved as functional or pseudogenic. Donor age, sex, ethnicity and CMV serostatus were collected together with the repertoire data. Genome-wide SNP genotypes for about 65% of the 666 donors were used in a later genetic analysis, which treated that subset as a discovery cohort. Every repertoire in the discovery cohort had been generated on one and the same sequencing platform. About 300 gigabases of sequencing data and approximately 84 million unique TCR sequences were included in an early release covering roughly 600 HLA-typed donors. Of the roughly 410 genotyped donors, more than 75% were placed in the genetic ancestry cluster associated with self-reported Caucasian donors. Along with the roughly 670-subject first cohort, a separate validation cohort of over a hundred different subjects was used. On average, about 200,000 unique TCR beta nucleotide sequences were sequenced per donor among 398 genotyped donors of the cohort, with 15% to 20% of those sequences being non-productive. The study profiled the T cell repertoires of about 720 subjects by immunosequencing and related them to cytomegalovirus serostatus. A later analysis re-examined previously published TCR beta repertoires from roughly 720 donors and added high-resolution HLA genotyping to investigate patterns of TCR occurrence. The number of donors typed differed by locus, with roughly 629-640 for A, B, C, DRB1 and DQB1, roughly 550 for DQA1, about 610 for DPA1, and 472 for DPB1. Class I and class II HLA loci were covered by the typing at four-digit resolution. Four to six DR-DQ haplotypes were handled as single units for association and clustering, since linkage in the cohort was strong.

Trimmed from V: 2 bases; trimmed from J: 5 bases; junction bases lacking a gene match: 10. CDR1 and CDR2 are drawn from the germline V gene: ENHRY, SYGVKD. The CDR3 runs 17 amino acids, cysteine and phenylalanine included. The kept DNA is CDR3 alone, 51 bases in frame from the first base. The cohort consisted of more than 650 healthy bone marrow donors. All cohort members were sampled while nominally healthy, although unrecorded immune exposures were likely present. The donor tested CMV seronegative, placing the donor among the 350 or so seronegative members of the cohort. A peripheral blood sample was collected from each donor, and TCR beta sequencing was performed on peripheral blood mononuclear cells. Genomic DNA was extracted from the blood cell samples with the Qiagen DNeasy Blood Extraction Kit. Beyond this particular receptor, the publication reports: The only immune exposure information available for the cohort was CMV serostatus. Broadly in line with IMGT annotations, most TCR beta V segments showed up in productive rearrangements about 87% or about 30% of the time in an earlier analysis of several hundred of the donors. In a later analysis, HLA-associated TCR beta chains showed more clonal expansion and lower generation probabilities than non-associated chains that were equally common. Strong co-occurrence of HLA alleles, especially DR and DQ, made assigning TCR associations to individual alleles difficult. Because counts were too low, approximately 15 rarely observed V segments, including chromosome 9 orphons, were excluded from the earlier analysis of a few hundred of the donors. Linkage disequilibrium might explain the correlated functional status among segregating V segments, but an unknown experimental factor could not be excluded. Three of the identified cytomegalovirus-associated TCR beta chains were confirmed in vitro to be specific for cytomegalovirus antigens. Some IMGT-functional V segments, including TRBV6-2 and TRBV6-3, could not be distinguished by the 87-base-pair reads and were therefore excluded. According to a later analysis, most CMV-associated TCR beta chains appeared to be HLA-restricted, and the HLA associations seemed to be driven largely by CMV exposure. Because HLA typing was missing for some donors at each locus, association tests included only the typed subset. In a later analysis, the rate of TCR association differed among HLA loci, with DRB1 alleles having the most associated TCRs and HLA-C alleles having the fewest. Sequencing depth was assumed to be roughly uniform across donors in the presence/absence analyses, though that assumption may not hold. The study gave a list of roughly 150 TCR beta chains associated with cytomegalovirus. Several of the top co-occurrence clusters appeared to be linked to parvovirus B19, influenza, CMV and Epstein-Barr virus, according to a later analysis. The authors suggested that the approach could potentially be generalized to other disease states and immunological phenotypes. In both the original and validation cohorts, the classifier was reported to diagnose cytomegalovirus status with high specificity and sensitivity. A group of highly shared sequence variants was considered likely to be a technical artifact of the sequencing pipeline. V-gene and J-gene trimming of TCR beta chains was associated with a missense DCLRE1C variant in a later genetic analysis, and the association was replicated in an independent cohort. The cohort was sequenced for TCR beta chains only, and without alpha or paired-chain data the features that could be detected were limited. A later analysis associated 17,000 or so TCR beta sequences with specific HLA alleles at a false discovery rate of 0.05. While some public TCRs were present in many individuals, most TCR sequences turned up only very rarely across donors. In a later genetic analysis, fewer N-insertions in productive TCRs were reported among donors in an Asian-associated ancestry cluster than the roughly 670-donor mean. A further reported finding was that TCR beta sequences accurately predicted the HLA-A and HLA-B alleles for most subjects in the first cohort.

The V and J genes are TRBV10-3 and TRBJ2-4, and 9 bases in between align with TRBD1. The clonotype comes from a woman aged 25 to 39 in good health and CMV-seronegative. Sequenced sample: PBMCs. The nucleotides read TGTGCCATCAGTGAGCTTCCCGGGACAGGGACTGAAAACATTCAGTACTTC. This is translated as CAISELPGTGTENIQYF.